In its sample, the clone carrying this T cell receptor beta chain was seen a few times. Its antigen is not known. The data originate from a study of response to subunit inactivated influenza vaccine. Whole-study findings and limits: Authors proposed each seasonal influenza vaccination draws in few new T cells.

TCRdb ran MiXCR on the RT-PCR reads and lists one entry per CDR3 protein. The sample includes about 520,000 distinct CDR3 sequences, 6% to 9% of them seen just once. The sequence was collected from a man aged 50 to 69 who received an inactivated influenza vaccine. The sequencing here drew on PBMCs from blood, taken around 25 months after vaccination.

The CDR3 loop reads CASSLAPSRGGPRSYNEQFF. CDR3 in DNA: TGCGCCAGCAGCCTCGCCCCCTCGCGGGGGGGCCCTAGATCCTACAATGAGCAGTTCTTC. This sequence joins TRBV5-1 and TRBJ2-1, with TRBD2 identical over 9 bases. Germline CDR1 and CDR2: SGHRS and YFSETQ. The ends lost 4 bases at V and 1 base at J; junction bases unmatched: 18. The CDR3 is made up of 20 amino acids. The full variable domain, its missing parts supplied by reference TRBV5-1 and TRBJ2-1, is KAGVTQTPRYLIKTRGQQVTLSCSPISGHRSVSWYQQTPGQGLQFLFEYFSETQRNKGNFPGRFSGRQFSNSRSEMNVSTLELGDSALYLCASSLAPSRGGPRSYNEQFFGPGTRLTVL.